The next 30 T cell receptor beta chains were all read from a single sample in a study of Ad26.COV2.S vaccination and SARS-CoV-2 variants. The treatment: about 20 received Ad26.COV2.S at low or high dose, single or two shots; a few received placebo; per-sample allocation not given. All samples were drawn on day 63, counting from the first vaccine or placebo injection. Using immunoSEQ multiplex PCR, the repertoire was profiled, and TCRdb retains in-frame clones only, with some absent. The sample has 350,000 to 450,000 clones; roughly 84% are singletons. Sequencing used peripheral blood, obtained in a trial of Ad26.COV2.S vaccine versus placebo. The receptors here all came from a person between 18 and 65 years old who received the Ad26.COV2.S COVID-19 vaccine or a placebo.

V is TRBV27 and J is TRBJ1-2; D might be TRBD1 (6 bases). Per germline, CDR1 MNHEY and CDR2 SMNVEV (reference sequence). Between the trimmed V and J ends, which lost 0 bases and 5 bases, there was a span of 10 bases. The CDR3 totals 14 residues. CDR3 in amino acids: CASSLSGGPYGYTF. CDR3 DNA: TGTGCCAGCAGTTTATCAGGGGGACCTTATGGCTACACCTTC.

The genes are TRBV7-3 and TRBJ2-1, with 12 bases aligning to TRBD2. Germline loops: CDR1 SGHTA, CDR2 FQGTGA. The CDR3 spans 14 residues. Losses at the gene ends were 2 bases for V and 7 bases for J; bases not matched to a gene: 0. CDR3 amino acids: CASSLGTSGNEQFF. In nucleotides, the CDR3 is TGTGCCAGCAGCTTAGGGACTAGCGGGAATGAGCAGTTCTTC.

The chain recombines TRBV2 with TRBJ2-2; the match to TRBD1 covers 7 bases. The CDR3 contains 14 residues. In germline, CDR1 is SNHLY, CDR2 FYNNEI. Losses at the gene ends were 6 bases for V and 2 bases for J; bases not matched to a gene: 3. CDR3: CASRGTANTGELFF. As DNA, the CDR3 is TGTGCCAGCAGAGGGACAGCCAACACCGGGGAGCTGTTTTTT.

The V and J genes are TRBV4-1 and TRBJ2-5, with TRBD2 identical over 7 bases. The CDR3 loop spans 17 amino acids. Germline CDR1 and CDR2: MGHRA and YSYEKL. After removal of 3 bases from V and 5 bases from J, the junction contained 15 bases not matched to a gene. CDR3 loop: CASSHPLLAGEVETQYF. CDR3 coding DNA: TGCGCCAGCAGCCATCCACTCCTGGCGGGGGAGGTGGAGACCCAGTACTTC.

The CDR3 DNA sequence: TGTGCCAGCAGGTACCGGGACAGGGGCCCTCAAGAGACCCAGTACTTC. Translated: CASRYRDRGPQETQYF. The chain joins TRBV7-2 to TRBJ2-5; 10 positions match TRBD1. There are 16 residues in the CDR3. Germline assignment: CDR1 SGHTA and CDR2 FQGNSA. V gave up 6 bases and J gave up 2 bases; unmatched junction bases: 9.

This clone was counted once. The chain uses TRBV7-2 and TRBJ2-7; no clear D gene. This CDR3 comprises 15 residues. V lost 1 base to trimming and J lost 6 bases, with 16 bases between them. Germline V gene data show CDR1 as SGHTA and CDR2 as FQGNSA. The CDR3 loop reads CASSLVAPTQGEQYF. The DNA of the CDR3 is TGTGCCAGCAGCTTAGTAGCCCCAACCCAAGGCGAGCAGTACTTC. Full variable domain (missing parts from reference TRBV7-2 and TRBJ2-7): GAGVSQSPSNKVTEKGKDVELRCDPISGHTALYWYRQSLGQGLEFLIYFQGNSAPDKSGLPSDRFSAERTGGSVSTLTIQRTQQEDSAVYLCASSLVAPTQGEQYFGPGTRLTVT.

The genes are TRBV27 and TRBJ2-5; D is ambiguous. V lost 6 bases and J lost 5, with 13 bases in between. The germline CDR1 and CDR2 sequences are MNHEY and SMNVEV (reference sequence). The CDR3 sequence is 13 residues long. CDR3 residues: CASRRTRTETQYF. DNA of the CDR3: TGTGCCAGCAGGAGGACCAGGACGGAGACCCAGTACTTC.

The chain recombines TRBV13 with TRBJ1-1; a possible D gene is TRBD1 (6 bases). Per the germline V gene, CDR1 is PRHDT and CDR2 is FYEKMQ (reference sequence). The CDR3 covers 16 residues. Between the trimmed V and J ends, which lost 5 bases and 2 bases, there was a span of 18 bases. This chain's CDR3 is CASSPPDRLINTEAFF. For the CDR3, the DNA is TGTGCCAGCAGCCCCCCTGACAGGCTCATTAACACTGAAGCTTTCTTT.

J is TRBJ2-1 and V is TRBV11-1; TRBD1 aligns across 7 bases. V lost 5 bases and J lost 7; bases outside the gene matches: 8. Germline values: CDR1 SGHAT, CDR2 FQDESV (reference sequence). CDR3 length equals 14 residues. CDR3 sequence: CASSPRTGGNEQFF. CDR3 nucleotides: TGTGCCAGCAGCCCGAGGACAGGCGGGAATGAGCAGTTCTTC.

The rearrangement joins TRBV4-2 to TRBJ2-7, with a weak D call TRBD2 (5 bases). Germline V lookup: CDR1 LGHNA, CDR2 YNFKEQ. V lost 6 bases and J 0 bases, leaving 15 bases between the germline ends. The CDR3 loop spans 15 amino acids. The CDR3 is CASRKGEGGSYEQYF. As DNA, the CDR3 is TGTGCCAGCAGGAAGGGAGAGGGTGGCTCCTACGAGCAGTACTTC.

The rearrangement uses TRBV4-1 and TRBJ1-2; D might be TRBD1 (5 bases). Trimming left V 5 bases short and J 8 bases short, with 21 bases between. This CDR3 is built from 15 residues. The germline V gene encodes CDR1 MGHRA and CDR2 YSYEKL. Here the CDR3 reads CASSSPAGDLKGYTF. CDR3 sequence (DNA): TGCGCCAGCAGCTCGCCCGCCGGGGACCTAAAGGGCTACACCTTC.

The chain recombines TRBV9 with TRBJ2-5; TRBD1 aligns across 12 bases. V was pared by 4 bases and J by 5 bases, with 6 bases of the junction left unmatched. The CDR3 length is 15 residues. Germline V CDR1 and CDR2: SGDLS, YYNGEE. DNA of the CDR3: TGTGCCAGCAGCCCTGGGGACAGGGGGCGGGAGACCCAGTACTTC. Its translation is CASSPGDRGRETQYF. The variable domain in full, completed from reference TRBV9 and TRBJ2-5, reads DSGVTQTPKHLITATGQRVTLRCSPRSGDLSVYWYQQSLDQGLQFLIQYYNGEERAKGNILERFSAQQFPDLHSELNLSSLELGDSALYFCASSPGDRGRETQYFGPGTRLLVL.

The V call is TRBV18, the J call TRBJ1-1, with D perhaps matching TRBD1 (6 bases). The V end was cut by 3 bases, the J end by 1 base, with 15 bases between. The CDR3 consists of 16 residues. Germline V gene lookup returns CDR1 KGHSH and CDR2 LQKENI. The DNA for the CDR3 is TGTGCCAGCTCACCGGACACATACAGGGCGAACACTGAAGCTTTCTTT. This translates into CASSPDTYRANTEAFF.

This clone was seen just once. The chain uses TRBV19 and TRBJ2-2; D may correspond to TRBD1 or TRBD2 (5 bases each). The germline V gene encodes CDR1 LNHDA and CDR2 SQIVND (reference sequence). This CDR3 region has 14 residues. V was trimmed by 7 bases and J by 4 bases, leaving 13 bases between them. The CDR3 loop is CASTWAGTTGELFF. CDR3 nucleotides: TGTGCCAGTACCTGGGCAGGGACCACCGGGGAGCTGTTTTTT.

The chain couples TRBV10-3 to TRBJ2-5, with D perhaps matching TRBD2 (6 bases). V was pared by 3 bases and J by 5 bases, with 13 bases between. Germline V gene data show CDR1 as ENHRY and CDR2 as SYGVKD. The CDR3 consists of 14 residues. CDR3 DNA sequence: TGTGCCATCAGTGATGCGGGATCTTGGGAGACCCAGTACTTC. Its protein is CAISDAGSWETQYF.

This rearrangement joins TRBV4-2 to TRBJ2-7; 8 bases fit TRBD1. Unmatched junction bases numbered 12, after V lost 5 bases and J lost 12 bases. The CDR3 loop spans 13 amino acids. The germline V gene has CDR1 LGHNA and CDR2 YNFKEQ. This CDR3 is CASSIGLPGGLYF. The CDR3 DNA sequence: TGTGCCAGCAGCATTGGCCTTCCAGGGGGCCTGTACTTC.

V usage is TRBV20-1 and J usage is TRBJ2-5, with a tentative D call TRBD1 (6 bases). The CDR3 spans 15 residues. The V gene's germline CDR1 is DFQATT and CDR2 SNEGSKA (reference sequence). The V end lost 3 bases, the J end lost 3 bases, and 17 bases lay between the germline ends. CDR3 residues: CSASTDRSGKETQYF. In nucleotides, the CDR3 is TGCAGTGCTAGTACCGACAGGTCTGGGAAAGAGACCCAGTACTTC.

The chain recombines TRBV9 with TRBJ1-6; no definite D call. Trimming removed 0 bases at V and 7 bases at J, with 14 bases between. The germline gives CDR1 SGDLS, CDR2 YYNGEE. This CDR3 comprises 16 residues. For the CDR3, the DNA is TGTGCCAGCAGCGTAGGAGTACCCCAAGGGAATTCACCCCTCCACTTT. Protein product: CASSVGVPQGNSPLHF. Drawing the rest from reference TRBV9 and TRBJ1-6, the complete variable domain is DSGVTQTPKHLITATGQRVTLRCSPRSGDLSVYWYQQSLDQGLQFLIQYYNGEERAKGNILERFSAQQFPDLHSELNLSSLELGDSALYFCASSVGVPQGNSPLHFGNGTRLTVT.

The chain combines TRBV2 with TRBJ2-5; D gene ambiguous. V gave up 6 bases and J gave up 5 bases, with 7 bases separating them. The CDR3 sequence is 11 residues long. Germline V gene lookup returns CDR1 SNHLY and CDR2 FYNNEI. The CDR3 DNA reads as TGTGCCAGCAGGACCCAGGAGACCCAGTACTTC. Protein sequence: CASRTQETQYF.

The chain uses TRBV12-3 or TRBV12-4 and TRBJ2-5; the match to TRBD1 covers 7 bases. This CDR3 has 13 amino acids. J lost 6 bases, V lost 5 bases, and 6 bases had no gene match. The DNA for the CDR3 is TGTGCCAGCAGTCACGACAGGGTAAAGACCCAGTACTTC. Amino acid sequence: CASSHDRVKTQYF.

This clone has a single count. V usage is TRBV25-1 and J usage is TRBJ2-5; 8 nucleotides line up with TRBD1. CDR1 and CDR2 from the germline V gene are MGHDK and SYGVNS. There are 16 residues in the CDR3. Germline trimming cut 6 bases from V and 4 bases from J; bases unmatched to any gene: 13. The CDR3 DNA follows: TGTGCCAGCAGCCATTATTCCGGGACAGGTGGAGAGACCCAGTACTTC. It codes for CASSHYSGTGGETQYF.

The rearrangement links TRBV6-5 to TRBJ1-3; D not certain. V was shortened by 2 bases and J by 0 bases, with 11 bases between the two germline ends. CDR1 is MNHEY, CDR2 SVGAGI, per germline. The CDR3 extends over 16 amino acids. CDR3 DNA: TGTGCCAGCAGTTACGCTGTAGCTAGCTCTGGAAACACCATATATTTT. This codes for CASSYAVASSGNTIYF.

This chain joins TRBV25-1 and TRBJ1-4; D gene uncertain. This CDR3 spans 17 amino acids. The V and J ends lost 1 base and 0 bases respectively, with 12 bases between them. Germline CDR1 is MGHDK and CDR2 is SYGVNS. This CDR3 is CASSEFSRSPTNEKLFF. CDR3 nucleotide sequence: TGTGCCAGCAGTGAATTCAGTAGAAGCCCAACTAATGAAAAACTGTTTTTT. The whole variable domain, remainder taken from reference TRBV25-1 and TRBJ1-4, is EADIYQTPRYLVIGTGKKITLECSQTMGHDKMYWYQQDPGMELHLIHYSYGVNSTEKGDLSSESTVSRIRTEHFPLTLESARPSHTSQYLCASSEFSRSPTNEKLFFGSGTQLSVL.

This clone has just one count. The gene calls are TRBV2 and TRBJ1-1; D gene ambiguous. V lost 5 bases to trimming and J lost 10 bases, with 8 bases between them. Germline V gives CDR1 SNHLY, CDR2 FYNNEI. CDR3 length: 10 amino acids. The CDR3 nucleotides are TGTGCCAGCAGTTACAGCGGAGCTTTCTTT. It encodes CASSYSGAFF.

This chain uses TRBV27 with TRBJ2-7; no reliable D call. The CDR3 contains 13 residues. Trimming removed 3 bases from V and 1 base from J, with 7 bases in between. CDR1 is MNHEY and CDR2 is SMNVEV in the germline V gene (reference sequence). The CDR3, as DNA: TGTGCCAGCAGTTTCTCTGAGTCCTACGAGCAGTACTTC. Protein sequence: CASSFSESYEQYF.

This chain connects TRBV19 to TRBJ2-4; 9 bases fit TRBD1. CDR1 is LNHDA, CDR2 SQIVND, per germline (reference sequence). This CDR3 region has 20 residues. J was trimmed by 0 bases and V by 1 base; bases with no gene match: 13. The CDR3 region is CASSIVGTGNVGRAKNIQYF. The CDR3 DNA sequence: TGTGCCAGTAGTATAGTCGGGACAGGGAATGTCGGACGAGCCAAAAACATTCAGTACTTC.

The chain is built from TRBV5-4 and TRBJ2-2, with D tentatively TRBD1 (5 bases). Per germline, CDR1 SGHNT and CDR2 YYREEE (reference sequence). Trimming pared 6 bases from V and 1 base from J, leaving 10 bases between. The CDR3 totals 14 residues. CDR3 DNA sequence: TGTGCCAGCACCAAAACAGGGAACACCGGGGAGCTGTTTTTT. Residues: CASTKTGNTGELFF.

This chain joins TRBV4-1 and TRBJ1-5; D is perhaps TRBD1 (6 bases). This CDR3 has 16 residues. V was cut by 3 bases and J by 7 bases, with 19 bases left in between. CDR1 MGHRA and CDR2 YSYEKL come from the germline V gene. CDR3 nucleotides: TGCGCCAGCAGCCATGCCGGGGGAGGGGGGCTCCAGCCCCAGCATTTT. Its protein product is CASSHAGGGGLQPQHF.

CDR3 sequence (DNA): TGCGCCAGCAGCCGGGGTCGTGGGGCGTTCAGCTCCTACAATGAGCAGTTCTTC. This encodes CASSRGRGAFSSYNEQFF. V is TRBV4-1 and J is TRBJ2-1, with D possibly matching TRBD1 (5 bases). The CDR3 extends over 18 amino acids. V lost 4 bases, J lost 0 bases, and 19 bases lay in between. The germline V gene has CDR1 MGHRA and CDR2 YSYEKL.

The chain combines TRBV7-9 with TRBJ1-1, with D unclear. Trimming stripped 5 bases from V and 1 base from J, with 11 bases between. The CDR3 is 14 amino acids. The germline V gene has CDR1 SEHNR and CDR2 FQNEAQ (reference sequence). CDR3: CASSPLGENTEAFF. The CDR3 DNA reads as TGTGCCAGCAGCCCCCTTGGGGAGAACACTGAAGCTTTCTTT.